The rows below give T cell receptor beta chains drawn from one sample of a study of T cells in tuberculosis. Profiled with immunoSEQ multiplex PCR; TCRdb holds only in-frame clones, not every one. The repertoire holds around 33,000 clones, with roughly nine tenths as singletons. The sample here was PBMCs, taken at tuberculosis diagnosis. The source is an adult with tuberculosis. The CDR3 runs from the conserved cysteine through the conserved F or W. D genes are given only for firm matches. Rows give clone size only sometimes, using once, few, many, or a class for an expanded clone.

v_gene	abundance	d_gene	j_gene	CDR3nt	CDR3aa
TRBV5-4	NA	TRBD1	TRBJ1-1	TGTGCCAGCAGCTATACAGGGGACACTGAAGCTTTCTTT	CASSYTGDTEAFF
TRBV4-3	NA	NA	TRBJ1-2	TGCGCCAGCAGCCGCGCGGTCCGGGACTATGGCTACACCTTC	CASSRAVRDYGYTF
TRBV5-1	once	TRBD1	TRBJ1-1	TGCGCCAGCAGCCTAACGGGACAGTACACTGAAGCTTTCTTT	CASSLTGQYTEAFF
TRBV4-3	NA	NA	TRBJ2-7	TGCGCCAGCAGCCAATTCCCGGGATATATCTACGAGCAGTACTTC	CASSQFPGYIYEQYF
TRBV7-2	NA	TRBD1	TRBJ1-6	TGTGCCAGCAGCTGGGGGACAGGCTATAATTCACCCCTCCACTTT	CASSWGTGYNSPLHF
TRBV6-4	NA	NA	TRBJ2-2	TGTGCCAGCGAGGACACTACGAACACCGGGGAGCTGTTTTTT	CASEDTTNTGELFF
TRBV4-1	NA	NA	TRBJ1-2	TGCGCCAGCAGCCAAACCGGGGTTCAGATACGTGGCTACACCTTC	CASSQTGVQIRGYTF
TRBV4-2	once	NA	TRBJ2-7	TGTGCCAGCAGCCAAGATTCGAGGAAGGCCTACGAGCAGTACTTC	CASSQDSRKAYEQYF
TRBV15	NA	TRBD1	TRBJ1-2	TGTGCCACCGGTTACAGGGGGCTTGGTGGCTACACCTTC	CATGYRGLGGYTF
TRBV15	large	NA	TRBJ1-1	TGTGCCACCTCAATAGGGGCTTGGAACACTGAAGCTTTCTTT	CATSIGAWNTEAFF
TRBV28	NA	TRBD2	TRBJ2-3	TGTGCCAGCAGTTCTCTAGCGGGGTTGACAGATACGCAGTATTTT	CASSSLAGLTDTQYF
TRBV30	NA	TRBD1	TRBJ1-4	TGTGCCTGGGGTCGGACCCGGACAGGGGACGAAAAACTGTTTTTT	CAWGRTRTGDEKLFF
TRBV5-1	NA	TRBD1	TRBJ2-4	TGCGCCAGCCCCTCGCAGGACAGGGGTCACATTCAGTACTTC	CASPSQDRGHIQYF
TRBV2	NA	TRBD1	TRBJ1-5	TGTGCCAGCAGTGAGGGGACAGGGTATCAGCCCCAGCATTTT	CASSEGTGYQPQHF
TRBV10-3	NA	TRBD1	TRBJ1-2	TGTGCCATCAGTAGGGACAGCCGTGGCTACACCTTC	CAISRDSRGYTF
TRBV10-3	NA	NA	TRBJ2-3	TGTGCCATCAGTGAGGAAACAGGGACAGATACGCAGTATTTT	CAISEETGTDTQYF
TRBV27	NA	NA	TRBJ2-5	TGTGCCAGCAGTTTAGGGGACAAAAAGACCCAGTACTTC	CASSLGDKKTQYF
TRBV28	NA	NA	TRBJ1-1	TGTGCCAGCAGCCCTCCAGAGGGAAAAATCGAAGCTTTCTTT	CASSPPEGKIEAFF
TRBV11-2	NA	NA	TRBJ2-3	TGTGCCAGCCATAGGGGCCCCAGCTATACGCAGTATTTT	CASHRGPSYTQYF
TRBV2	NA	TRBD1	TRBJ1-2	TGTGCCAGCAGCGTTTACCGGGACAGGGAAGGCTACACCTTC	CASSVYRDREGYTF
TRBV6-1	few	NA	TRBJ1-4	TGTGCCAGCAGTGAAGCCGGACGGGCGCGGGCTGAAAAACTGTTTTTT	CASSEAGRARAEKLFF
TRBV7-6	NA	NA	TRBJ1-1	TGTGCCAGCAGCTTAGTTGGAGGCGGGGCTGAAGCTTTCTTT	CASSLVGGGAEAFF
TRBV28	NA	NA	TRBJ1-2	TGTGCCAGCAGTTTCCGGGACTACTATGGCTACACCTTC	CASSFRDYYGYTF
TRBV30	NA	NA	TRBJ2-7	TGTGCCTGGAGTGTACAAATAGCTAACGAGCAGTACTTC	CAWSVQIANEQYF
TRBV12-5	NA	NA	TRBJ2-2	TGTGCTAGTGGGGAGGAGGCCGGGGAGCTGTTTTTT	CASGEEAGELFF
TRBV7-9	NA	NA	TRBJ1-4	TGTGCCAGCAGCTTAATCTCCGGGACAACTAATGAAAAACTGTTTTTT	CASSLISGTTNEKLFF
TRBV27	NA	TRBD2	TRBJ2-1	TGTGCCAGCAGTTTCCAGGGGCGGGGGGCGTGGAATGAGCAGTTCTTC	CASSFQGRGAWNEQFF
TRBV30	NA	NA	TRBJ2-1	TGTGCCTGGAGTTTACTGGGCGATGAGCAGTTCTTC	CAWSLLGDEQFF
TRBV9	NA	NA	TRBJ1-1	TGTGCCAGCAGCTCATCACGGGGGGGAGAGAACACTGAAGCTTTCTTT	CASSSSRGGENTEAFF
TRBV27	once	NA	TRBJ1-1	TGTGCCAGCAGTTTATTCCAGGGTAGCACTGAAGCTTTCTTT	CASSLFQGSTEAFF
TRBV2	once	TRBD2	TRBJ2-5	TGTGCCAGCAGTTGGATGGGGGGGGAGACCCAGTACTTC	CASSWMGGETQYF
TRBV5-4	NA	TRBD1	TRBJ2-1	TGTGCCAGCACCACTAGAACCCGGGACAGGGGGTACAATGAGCAGTTCTTC	CASTTRTRDRGYNEQFF